The 32 T cell receptor beta chains below were found in one sample sequenced in a study of chemoradiotherapy in HPV16-positive cancers. Data came from immunoSEQ multiplex PCR; TCRdb stores just in-frame clones and leaves some out. The table lists about 35,000 clones, just under 80% of them singletons. Sample: blood, taken from a patient who underwent chemoradiotherapy. The receptors come from a human donor with HPV-associated anogenital cancer.

There are a few counts of this clone. The chain employs TRBV5-6 and TRBJ1-1; D possibly corresponds to TRBD1 (5 bases). This CDR3 has 11 amino acids. Looked up from germline, CDR1 is SGHDT and CDR2 is YYEEEE. V dropped 4 bases and J dropped 5 bases, with 6 bases sitting between them. The CDR3 region has the DNA TGTGCCAGCAGCAGGGGTACTGAAGCTTTCTTT. It translates to CASSRGTEAFF.

The chain has TRBV5-1 and TRBJ1-1, with D perhaps TRBD1 (6 bases). The CDR3 is 14 residues long. Germline V gives CDR1 SGHRS, CDR2 YFSETQ. V lost 1 base to trimming and J lost 9 bases, with 16 bases between them. CDR3 region: CASSLIPGDPQAFF. The CDR3 DNA sequence: TGCGCCAGCAGCTTGATTCCAGGGGATCCGCAAGCTTTCTTT. The full variable domain, with the rest looked up from reference TRBV5-1 and TRBJ1-1, is KAGVTQTPRYLIKTRGQQVTLSCSPISGHRSVSWYQQTPGQGLQFLFEYFSETQRNKGNFPGRFSGRQFSNSRSEMNVSTLELGDSALYLCASSLIPGDPQAFFGQGTRLTVV.

The chain recombines TRBV7-6 with TRBJ2-3, with D perhaps TRBD2 (7 bases). The CDR3 is 16 amino acids. Germline values: CDR1 SGHVS, CDR2 FNYEAQ. Trimming took off 3 bases at V and 2 bases at J, with 15 bases between the two ends. The CDR3 sequence is CASSFGRGGATDTQYF. The CDR3 DNA is TGTGCCAGCAGCTTTGGTAGGGGGGGGGCCACAGATACGCAGTATTTT.

The chain joins TRBV5-8 to TRBJ1-2; D remains ambiguous. V was clipped by 1 base and J by 2 bases, with 9 bases between them. This CDR3 has 14 amino acids. Germline V lookup: CDR1 SGHTS, CDR2 YDEGEE. Written as DNA, the CDR3 is TGTGCCAGCAGCTTGAGGAGGCGGAACTATGGCTACACCTTC. Protein product: CASSLRRRNYGYTF.

The chain joins TRBV11-2 to TRBJ1-1; D is undetermined. The CDR3 has 12 residues. Germline CDR1 and CDR2: SGHAT and FQNNGV. Trimming shortened V by 2 bases and J by 7 bases, and 8 bases separated the two germline ends. DNA of the CDR3: TGTGCCAGCAGCTTATATAAAGTTGAAGCTTTCTTT. This translates into CASSLYKVEAFF.

CDR3 coding DNA: TGCAGCGCCGGCCTGGGGGCGACCGGGGAGCTGTTTTTT. It encodes CSAGLGATGELFF. The chain uses TRBV29-1 and TRBJ2-2, with a possible D match to TRBD1 (6 bases). This CDR3 has 13 residues. V was trimmed by 7 bases and J by 5 bases, leaving 14 bases between them. Germline V gene sequence: CDR1 SQVTM, CDR2 ANQGSEA.

J is TRBJ2-7 and V is TRBV20-1; no clear D. The germline gives CDR1 DFQATT, CDR2 SNEGSKA (reference sequence). This CDR3 contains 11 residues. The V gene lost 2 bases and the J gene lost 6 bases, with 8 bases spanning the gap. This CDR3 is CSARKTGEQYF. As DNA, the CDR3 is TGCAGTGCTAGAAAGACGGGCGAGCAGTACTTC.

The rearrangement joins TRBV7-9 to TRBJ1-2; 9 bases are a match to TRBD1. This CDR3 is 16 amino acids long. Germline V gives CDR1 SEHNR, CDR2 FQNEAQ (reference sequence). V was pared by 5 bases and J by 4 bases, with 11 bases of the junction left unmatched. The CDR3 coding sequence is TGTGCCAGCAGCCGGACGGGACAGGGATTTACCTATGGCTACACCTTC. Translating it yields CASSRTGQGFTYGYTF.

The chain recombines TRBV7-3 with TRBJ1-1, with D uncertain. The germline gives CDR1 SGHTA, CDR2 FQGTGA. CDR3 length: 15 residues. Trimming removed 2 bases from V and 4 bases from J, with 14 bases in between. The CDR3 here is CASSLGPGSGTEAFF. The DNA of the CDR3 is TGTGCCAGCAGCTTAGGGCCAGGTTCGGGCACTGAAGCTTTCTTT.

Here the CDR3 DNA reads TGTGCCAGCAGCTTCGAGTTTAAGACTGAAGCTTTCTTT. Translation: CASSFEFKTEAFF. V gene TRBV13 combines with J gene TRBJ1-1; unclear D gene. This CDR3 spans 13 amino acids. Germline CDR1 and CDR2: PRHDT and FYEKMQ (reference sequence). Trimming pared 3 bases from V and 5 bases from J, leaving 10 bases between.

The genes are TRBV7-3 and TRBJ2-1, with 8 bases matching TRBD1. The CDR3 sequence is 15 residues long. Trimming removed 5 bases from V and 0 bases from J; junction bases left unmatched: 3. The germline gives CDR1 SGHTA, CDR2 FQGTGA. CDR3 coding DNA: TGTGCCAGCAGCCGCGGACAGGGCTCCTACAATGAGCAGTTCTTC. Translation gives CASSRGQGSYNEQFF.

This clone was observed a single time. CDR3 bases: TGTGCCAGCAAAGGGGCGTCTGAAAAACTGTTTTTT. It translates to CASKGASEKLFF. This chain joins TRBV14 and TRBJ1-4; TRBD1 might be the D (5 bases). The CDR3 loop spans 12 amino acids. Germline CDR1 reads SGHDN; CDR2 reads FVKESK. The V and J ends lost 7 bases and 7 bases respectively, with 10 bases between them.

The chain has TRBV28 and TRBJ1-4; D possibly corresponds to TRBD1 (5 bases). Trimming took off 4 bases at V and 0 bases at J, with 9 bases between the two ends. The CDR3 runs to 15 residues. Germline CDR1 reads MDHEN; CDR2 reads SYDVKM. CDR3 nucleotide sequence: TGTGCCAGCAGTTCAAGACAGACAACTAATGAAAAACTGTTTTTT. This encodes CASSSRQTTNEKLFF.

This chain links TRBV7-2 with TRBJ1-5; 11 bases are a match to TRBD1. Germline values: CDR1 SGHTA, CDR2 FQGNSA. The CDR3 covers 15 residues. V lost 5 bases to trimming and J lost 4 bases; unmatched junction nucleotides: 4. The CDR3 DNA reads as TGTGCCAGCAGCCCTGGGACAGGGGGTAATCAGCCCCAGCATTTT. Translated: CASSPGTGGNQPQHF.

V and J are TRBV27 and TRBJ2-1; D may be TRBD1 (6 bases). CDR1 is MNHEY and CDR2 is SMNVEV in the germline V gene (reference sequence). The CDR3 is 16 residues long. Trimming shortened V by 6 bases and J by 4 bases, and 19 bases separated the two germline ends. This CDR3 is CASSLGAARPYNEQFF. DNA for the CDR3: TGTGCCAGCAGCCTGGGGGCGGCCCGACCTTACAATGAGCAGTTCTTC.

The CDR3 DNA reads as TGTGCCAGTAGTTTCTCCAGCGTTACGGGAGAGCAGTTCTTC. Amino acid sequence: CASSFSSVTGEQFF. The chain links TRBV19 to TRBJ2-1, with D possibly TRBD2 on 5 matching bases. CDR1 is LNHDA, CDR2 SQIVND, per germline (reference sequence). This CDR3 is 14 amino acids long. The V end lost 5 bases, the J end lost 10 bases, and 18 bases lay between the germline ends.

This clone came up once. V gene TRBV11-3 combines with J gene TRBJ1-1; no clear D. V lost 1 base and J lost 1, with 7 bases in between. The CDR3 is 14 residues long. CDR1 is SGHNT, CDR2 YENEEA, per germline. Written as DNA, the CDR3 is TGTGCCAGCAGCTTAGGACGGTCGAACACTGAAGCTTTCTTT. This sequence encodes CASSLGRSNTEAFF.

This clone was seen a few times. J is TRBJ1-2 and V is TRBV4-2; D uncertain. Per germline, CDR1 LGHNA and CDR2 YNFKEQ. Between the trimmed V and J ends, which lost 1 base and 4 bases, there was a span of 10 bases. This CDR3 region has 14 residues. The CDR3 nucleotides read TGTGCCAGCAGCCAAGTAGGGCCTTCCTATGGCTACACCTTC. It codes for CASSQVGPSYGYTF.

The gene calls are TRBV18 and TRBJ2-3; D unclear. This CDR3 region has 16 residues. Trimming stripped 3 bases from V and 2 bases from J, with 15 bases between. Looked up from germline, CDR1 is KGHSH and CDR2 is LQKENI. The CDR3 here is CASSPLGLGSTDTQYF. The CDR3 nucleotides are TGTGCCAGCTCACCGCTCGGGTTGGGGTCCACAGATACGCAGTATTTT. The variable domain in full, completed from reference TRBV18 and TRBJ2-3, reads NAGVMQNPRHLVRRRGQEARLRCSPMKGHSHVYWYRQLPEEGLKFMVYLQKENIIDESGMPKERFSAEFPKEGPSILRIQQVVRGDSAAYFCASSPLGLGSTDTQYFGPGTRLTVL.

The chain recombines TRBV30 with TRBJ1-1, with 9 bases matching TRBD1. J gave up 5 bases and V 2 bases, and 3 bases lay outside the gene matches. The CDR3 totals 13 residues. Germline V gene sequence: CDR1 GTSNPN, CDR2 SVGIG (reference sequence). The CDR3 DNA sequence: TGTGCCTGGAGTCGACAGGGGGGGACTGAAGCTTTCTTT. Encoded protein: CAWSRQGGTEAFF.

CDR3 coding DNA: TGTGCCAGCAGCCCAGCGGGAGCCAAAAACATTCAGTACTTC. Translated, it gives CASSPAGAKNIQYF. The gene calls are TRBV11-2 and TRBJ2-4; possible D gene TRBD2, 6 bases. With 5 bases removed from V and 0 bases from J, the gap between germline ends came to 8 bases. Germline CDR1 and CDR2: SGHAT and FQNNGV. The CDR3 sequence is 14 residues long.

This chain links TRBV11-2 with TRBJ2-3; TRBD1 matches 7 bases. The CDR3 runs to 15 residues. In germline, CDR1 is SGHAT, CDR2 FQNNGV. V was clipped by 5 bases and J by 1 base; unmatched bases: 6. CDR3 sequence: CASSPYRGGTDTQYF. Written as DNA, the CDR3 is TGTGCCAGCAGCCCATACAGGGGTGGCACAGATACGCAGTATTTT.

This chain connects TRBV2 to TRBJ2-1, with D unresolved. CDR3 length: 13 amino acids. Germline CDR1 is SNHLY and CDR2 is FYNNEI. The V gene lost 3 bases and the J gene lost 8 bases, with 11 bases spanning the gap. As DNA, the CDR3 is TGTGCCAGCAGTGAGTTATCCTATGATGAGCAGTTCTTC. Translation: CASSELSYDEQFF.

V gene TRBV11-2 combines with J gene TRBJ2-7; tentative D call: TRBD1 (6 bases). The CDR3 runs 12 residues. Germline CDR1 and CDR2: SGHAT and FQNNGV. V shed 5 bases and J shed 4 bases, with 9 bases lying between them. This CDR3 reads CASSKGQYEQYF. The CDR3 nucleotides read TGTGCCAGCAGCAAAGGACAGTACGAGCAGTACTTC.

The V call is TRBV15, the J call TRBJ2-7; 8 bases are shared with TRBD1. The CDR3 consists of 13 residues. J lost 6 bases, V lost 4 bases, and 5 bases had no gene match. CDR1 and CDR2 from the germline V gene are LNHNV and YYDKDF (reference sequence). The CDR3 is CATSTLQGGEQYF. In nucleotides, the CDR3 is TGTGCCACCAGCACTTTACAGGGGGGCGAGCAGTACTTC. The full variable domain, its missing parts supplied by reference TRBV15 and TRBJ2-7, is DAMVIQNPRYQVTQFGKPVTLSCSQTLNHNVMYWYQQKSSQAPKLLFHYYDKDFNNEADTPDNFQSRRPNTSFCFLDIRSPGLGDTAMYLCATSTLQGGEQYFGPGTRLTVT.

The chain links TRBV27 to TRBJ1-2, with unresolved D. The CDR3 spans 13 residues. Between the trimmed V and J ends, which lost 2 bases and 3 bases, there was a span of 7 bases. Germline assignment: CDR1 MNHEY and CDR2 SMNVEV (reference sequence). The CDR3 here is CASSLQGDYGYTF. Written as DNA, the CDR3 is TGTGCCAGCAGTTTACAAGGAGACTATGGCTACACCTTC.

The V call is TRBV19, the J call TRBJ2-7, with 9 nucleotides matching TRBD1. The CDR3 runs to 13 residues. Per germline, CDR1 LNHDA and CDR2 SQIVND (reference sequence). Trimming took 8 bases from V and 6 from J; bases not matched to a gene: 8. The CDR3 reads CASQAGTGSEQYF. CDR3 in DNA: TGTGCCAGTCAGGCCGGGACAGGGAGCGAGCAGTACTTC. The whole variable domain, remainder taken from reference TRBV19 and TRBJ2-7, is DGGITQSPKYLFRKEGQNVTLSCEQNLNHDAMYWYRQDPGQGLRLIYYSQIVNDFQKGDIAEGYSVSREKKESFPLTVTSAQKNPTAFYLCASQAGTGSEQYFGPGTRLTVT.

Here the CDR3 DNA reads TGTGCCAGCAGCTTTCTTTTAGGCACTGAAGCTTTCTTT. Translation gives CASSFLLGTEAFF. V is TRBV7-9 and J is TRBJ1-1; D is undetermined. The CDR3 is 13 amino acids. Trimming took 3 bases from V and 4 from J, leaving 9 bases between them. The germline V gene encodes CDR1 SEHNR and CDR2 FQNEAQ (reference sequence).

This chain uses TRBV5-6 with TRBJ1-1, with D possibly being TRBD1 (5 bases). The germline V gene encodes CDR1 SGHDT and CDR2 YYEEEE. The CDR3 sequence is 15 residues long. Trimming left V 0 bases short and J 1 base short, with 10 bases between. The CDR3 DNA sequence: TGTGCCAGCAGCTTGGGGAATACAGGGAACACTGAAGCTTTCTTT. Translation: CASSLGNTGNTEAFF.

The genes are TRBV5-1 and TRBJ2-5; 8 bases are a match to TRBD1. Germline V gives CDR1 SGHRS, CDR2 YFSETQ. After removal of 5 bases from V and 2 bases from J, the junction contained 8 bases not matched to a gene. This CDR3 is built from 15 residues. CDR3 protein: CASSLAGGWQETQYF. The DNA for the CDR3 is TGCGCCAGCAGTTTAGCAGGGGGCTGGCAAGAGACCCAGTACTTC.

The chain recombines TRBV10-3 with TRBJ2-7; TRBD1 might be the D (5 bases). V shed 9 bases and J shed 6 bases, with 15 bases lying between them. Germline V gene lookup returns CDR1 ENHRY and CDR2 SYGVKD. This CDR3 comprises 12 residues. This CDR3 is CAIGSPRGEQYF. The CDR3 DNA follows: TGTGCCATAGGATCTCCTAGGGGCGAGCAGTACTTC.

The chain employs TRBV10-3 and TRBJ2-5; a possible D gene is TRBD2 (6 bases). In germline, CDR1 is ENHRY, CDR2 SYGVKD. V lost 6 bases, J lost 1 base, and 9 bases lay in between. This CDR3 has 13 residues. The CDR3 sequence: CAIRGGFQETQYF. In DNA form, the CDR3 reads TGTGCCATCAGGGGAGGCTTCCAAGAGACCCAGTACTTC.